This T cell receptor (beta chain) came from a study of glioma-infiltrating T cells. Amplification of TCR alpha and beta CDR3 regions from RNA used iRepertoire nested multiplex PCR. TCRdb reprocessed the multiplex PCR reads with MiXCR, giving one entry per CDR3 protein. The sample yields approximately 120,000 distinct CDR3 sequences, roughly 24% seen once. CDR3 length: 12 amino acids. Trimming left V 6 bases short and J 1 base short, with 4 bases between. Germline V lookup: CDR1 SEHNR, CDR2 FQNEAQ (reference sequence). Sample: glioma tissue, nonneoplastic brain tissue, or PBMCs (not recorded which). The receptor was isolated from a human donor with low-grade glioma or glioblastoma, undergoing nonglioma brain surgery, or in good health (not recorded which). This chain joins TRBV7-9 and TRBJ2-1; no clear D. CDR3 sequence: CASSFSYNEQFF. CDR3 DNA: TGTGCCAGCAGTTTTTCCTACAATGAGCAGTTCTTC.